A selection of T cell receptor beta chains follows, all from one sample in a study of radiotherapy plus CTLA-4 blockade in lung cancer. Assay used: immunoSEQ multiplex PCR; TCRdb lists only in-frame clones, some missing. The sample carries 30,000 to 40,000 clones, roughly 79% recorded once. The specimen comprised peripheral blood, sampled from a patient treated with radiotherapy plus ipilimumab. Receptor source: a human donor with non-small cell lung cancer that progressed on radiotherapy plus ipilimumab. The CDR3 runs from the conserved cysteine through the conserved F or W. The D gene is left open where the match is weak. Expanded clones are given a class, and other clones once, few, many or no size at all.

size	V	D	J	DNA	CDR3
.	TRBV7-9	.	TRBJ2-7	TGTGCCAGCAGCTTAGGAGACGAGCAGTACTTC	CASSLGDEQYF
few	TRBV7-3	.	TRBJ2-1	TGTGCCAGCAGCCCCCTGGAGGGGGACTTTTACAATGAGCAGTTCTTC	CASSPLEGDFYNEQFF
.	TRBV28	TRBD2	TRBJ2-5	TGTGCCAGCAGTGGCCTAGCGGGTGAAGAGACCCAGTACTTC	CASSGLAGEETQYF
few	TRBV27	.	TRBJ2-5	TGTGCCAGCAGTTTAGGGGAATGGGAGACCCAGTACTTC	CASSLGEWETQYF
.	TRBV5-4	.	TRBJ1-3	TGTGCCAGCAGCCTCCAGGGGTATGGAAACACCATATATTTT	CASSLQGYGNTIYF
.	TRBV11-2	.	TRBJ1-2	TGTGCCAGCAGCTCCCGTGGAGCAAAAATTCCCAATGGCTACACCTTC	CASSSRGAKIPNGYTF
.	TRBV6-1	.	TRBJ1-6	TGTGCCAGCAGTGAGGACGGGAAGAATTCACCCCTCCACTTT	CASSEDGKNSPLHF
.	TRBV27	.	TRBJ1-1	TGTGCCAGCAGGAGCCTTGGAGGGAACACTGAAGCTTTCTTT	CASRSLGGNTEAFF
.	TRBV27	.	TRBJ1-1	TGTGCCAGCAGATCAACGACGGTTCTGAACACTGAAGCTTTCTTT	CASRSTTVLNTEAFF
.	TRBV4-3	.	TRBJ1-1	TGCGCCAGCAGCCAAGGCACTGGGAGCTTTATGAACACTGAAGCTTTCTTT	CASSQGTGSFMNTEAFF
few	TRBV4-1	.	TRBJ2-7	TGCGCCAGCAGCCAAGATCATACGGGGGCGCGGGAGCAGTACTTC	CASSQDHTGAREQYF
.	TRBV6-5	.	TRBJ2-1	TGTGCCAGCAGGAGGTCAGGGTCAGCCTACAATGAGCAGTTCTTC	CASRRSGSAYNEQFF
.	TRBV7-9	.	TRBJ1-1	TGTGCCAGCAGCTTAGGCCCAGCTTTTGAAGCTTTCTTT	CASSLGPAFEAFF
few	TRBV9	TRBD2	TRBJ2-7	TGTGCCAGCAGCGCCCTAGGCCGACTAGCGGACGAGCAGTACTTC	CASSALGRLADEQYF
.	TRBV4-3	TRBD2	TRBJ2-1	TGCGCCAGCAGCCGCGAAGCGGGGGCCTTGTGGAATGAGCAGTTCTTC	CASSREAGALWNEQFF
.	TRBV9	TRBD2	TRBJ2-3	TGTGCCAGCAGCGTAGCTACGGGGCTAGCGGTGGGCACAGATACGCAGTATTTT	CASSVATGLAVGTDTQYF
.	TRBV5-4	TRBD1	TRBJ2-7	TGTGCCAGCAGCACGACAGGGTTCAAGCAGTACTTC	CASSTTGFKQYF
.	TRBV5-6	.	TRBJ2-3	TGTGCCAGCAGCCAGGACCCGACAGGCTTCACAGATACGCAGTATTTT	CASSQDPTGFTDTQYF
.	TRBV6-5	TRBD1	TRBJ2-1	TGTGCCAGCAGTTTGGGGACAGGGTCCAATGAGCAGTTCTTC	CASSLGTGSNEQFF
.	TRBV6-1	TRBD2	TRBJ2-7	TGTGCCAGCAGTTCCGAGCGGGGGGCATCCTACGAGCAGTACTTC	CASSSERGASYEQYF
.	TRBV7-6	.	TRBJ2-3	TGTGCCAGCAGCTTAGCGGGCGGCACAGATACGCAGTATTTT	CASSLAGGTDTQYF
once	TRBV10-3	TRBD1	TRBJ1-2	TGTGCCATCAGTGACGCCCCCGGGACAGGGGGCCTCGGCTACACCTTC	CAISDAPGTGGLGYTF
.	TRBV19	.	TRBJ2-2	TGTGCCAGTAGTCCGAGCCTGACCGCTACTCTCGGGGAGCTGTTTTTT	CASSPSLTATLGELFF
.	TRBV5-6	.	TRBJ1-1	TGTGCCAGCACCCAGCGGGGAGTGGACACTGAAGCTTTCTTT	CASTQRGVDTEAFF
.	TRBV6-5	.	TRBJ2-7	TGTGCCAGCAGGGACAGCTCCTACGAGCAGTACTTC	CASRDSSYEQYF
once	TRBV6-5	TRBD1	TRBJ2-2	TGTGCCAGCAGTGCCGGGACAGGGGGGACCGGGGAGCTGTTTTTT	CASSAGTGGTGELFF
.	TRBV6-1	.	TRBJ1-1	TGTGCCAGCAGTGAAGTCAAAGCTTCTGAAGCTTTCTTT	CASSEVKASEAFF
.	TRBV9	TRBD1	TRBJ2-7	TGTGCCAGCAGCGCAGGGACAGGGGGGAGCGAGCAGTACTTC	CASSAGTGGSEQYF
.	TRBV2	.	TRBJ2-5	TGTGCCAGCAGTTCGACAGTTCTTCAAGAGACCCAGTACTTC	CASSSTVLQETQYF
.	TRBV7-9	TRBD1	TRBJ2-7	TGTGCCAGCAGCTTACACGGACAGGGCTACGAGCAGTACTTC	CASSLHGQGYEQYF
.	TRBV5-1	.	TRBJ1-2	TGCGCCAGCAGCTTGGGGGGCCTCCGTTATGGCTACACCTTC	CASSLGGLRYGYTF
.	TRBV7-3	TRBD1	TRBJ1-1	TGTGCCAGCAGGCAGGGGACAGGGAGTAAAGCTTTCTTT	CASRQGTGSKAFF
.	TRBV7-9	TRBD1	TRBJ1-2	TGTGCCAGCAGCCCAGGGGACAGGGAACACTTC	CASSPGDREHF
few	TRBV7-9	.	TRBJ2-7	TGTGCCAGCAGCACACAGGAGAGCTCCTACGAGCAGTACTTC	CASSTQESSYEQYF
.	TRBV2	.	TRBJ2-1	TGTGCCAGCTTCCGCGGTGGGAGCTCCTACAATGAGCAGTTCTTC	CASFRGGSSYNEQFF
.	TRBV5-1	.	TRBJ2-7	TGCGCCAGCAGCTTGGACAGCCAAAGCTCCTACGAGCAGTACTTC	CASSLDSQSSYEQYF
.	TRBV27	TRBD2	TRBJ2-3	TGTGCCAGCAGTCCGCGCCCCCCTAGCGGGTGGGAGAGGGATACGCAGTATTTT	CASSPRPPSGWERDTQYF
.	TRBV7-2	TRBD2	TRBJ2-7	TGTGCCAGCAGCTTAGTTGGCGGGGGTGTCTCCGAGCAGTACTTC	CASSLVGGGVSEQYF
.	TRBV5-4	.	TRBJ1-6	TGTGCCAGCAGCTTGGTGGACGGCAATTCACCCCTCCACTTT	CASSLVDGNSPLHF
.	TRBV27	.	TRBJ2-7	TGTGCCAGCAGTTTAACCGTCTCCTACGAGCAGTACTTC	CASSLTVSYEQYF
.	TRBV29-1	TRBD2	TRBJ2-4	TGCAGCGTCGATGGACTAGCGGGAGATATAATGAGCAAAAACATTCAGTACTTC	CSVDGLAGDIMSKNIQYF
.	TRBV19	.	TRBJ2-7	TGTGCCAGTAGTAAGGGGCCCCCTACCTACGAGCAGTACTTC	CASSKGPPTYEQYF